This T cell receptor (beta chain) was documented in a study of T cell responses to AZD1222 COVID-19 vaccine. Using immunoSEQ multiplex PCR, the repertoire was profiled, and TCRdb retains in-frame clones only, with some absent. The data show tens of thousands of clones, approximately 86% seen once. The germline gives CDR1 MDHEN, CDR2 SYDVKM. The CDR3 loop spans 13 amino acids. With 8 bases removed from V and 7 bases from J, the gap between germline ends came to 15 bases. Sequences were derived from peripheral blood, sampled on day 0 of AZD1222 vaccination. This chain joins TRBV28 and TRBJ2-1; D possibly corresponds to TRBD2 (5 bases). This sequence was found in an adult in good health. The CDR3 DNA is TGTGCCAGCTCGACGGGGAGTAGGAATGAGCAGTTCTTC. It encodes CASSTGSRNEQFF.